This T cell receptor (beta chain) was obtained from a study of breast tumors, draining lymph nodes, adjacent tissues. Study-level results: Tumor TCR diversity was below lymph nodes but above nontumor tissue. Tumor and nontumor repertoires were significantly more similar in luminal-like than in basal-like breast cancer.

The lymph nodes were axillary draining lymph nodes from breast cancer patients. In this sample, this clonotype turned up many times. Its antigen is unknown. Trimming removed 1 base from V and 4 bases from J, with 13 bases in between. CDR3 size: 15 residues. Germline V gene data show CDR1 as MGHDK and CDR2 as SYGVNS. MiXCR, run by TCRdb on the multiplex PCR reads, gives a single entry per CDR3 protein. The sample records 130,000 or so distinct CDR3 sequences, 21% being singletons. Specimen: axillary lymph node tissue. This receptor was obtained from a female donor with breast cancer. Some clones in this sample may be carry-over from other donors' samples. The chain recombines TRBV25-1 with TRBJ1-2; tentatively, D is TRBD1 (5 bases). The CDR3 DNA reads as TGTGCCAGCAGTGAATCGGGGGGTTGGGGCTATGGCTACACCTTC. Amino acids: CASSESGGWGYGYTF.